This T cell receptor beta chain was found in a study of metastatic and nonmetastatic thyroid tumors. Study results and caveats: For both blood and tumor, malignant thyroid tumors reportedly showed significantly higher TCR beta diversity than benign nodules did.

In the authors' workflow: CDR3 differences across clinicopathological groups were used to build a distant-metastasis classifier for papillary thyroid cancer. TCRdb re-called clones from the PCR reads using MiXCR. None of the V and J calls come from the authors' own analysis; TCRdb made them. Among around 17,000 clones listed, around 25% were seen once. Germline CDR1 SGHVS, CDR2 FQNEAQ. The CDR3 sequence is 16 residues long. V lost 4 bases to trimming and J lost 7 bases; unmatched junction nucleotides: 11. To note about this clone: What it recognizes is unknown.

Among the patients, none had received any treatment before thyroid surgery. The sequenced sample consisted of adjacent normal tissue. The V gene is TRBV7-8, the J gene TRBJ2-2, with 8 bases fitting TRBD2. The origin of this receptor is a female donor with papillary thyroid cancer or a benign thyroid nodule (not recorded which). Some clones in this sample may be carry-over from other donors' samples. CDR3 sequence reads: CASSSLGAGDVGELFF. The CDR3 region has the DNA TGTGCCAGCAGCTCGCTGGGAGCGGGAGACGTCGGGGAGCTGTTTTTT.